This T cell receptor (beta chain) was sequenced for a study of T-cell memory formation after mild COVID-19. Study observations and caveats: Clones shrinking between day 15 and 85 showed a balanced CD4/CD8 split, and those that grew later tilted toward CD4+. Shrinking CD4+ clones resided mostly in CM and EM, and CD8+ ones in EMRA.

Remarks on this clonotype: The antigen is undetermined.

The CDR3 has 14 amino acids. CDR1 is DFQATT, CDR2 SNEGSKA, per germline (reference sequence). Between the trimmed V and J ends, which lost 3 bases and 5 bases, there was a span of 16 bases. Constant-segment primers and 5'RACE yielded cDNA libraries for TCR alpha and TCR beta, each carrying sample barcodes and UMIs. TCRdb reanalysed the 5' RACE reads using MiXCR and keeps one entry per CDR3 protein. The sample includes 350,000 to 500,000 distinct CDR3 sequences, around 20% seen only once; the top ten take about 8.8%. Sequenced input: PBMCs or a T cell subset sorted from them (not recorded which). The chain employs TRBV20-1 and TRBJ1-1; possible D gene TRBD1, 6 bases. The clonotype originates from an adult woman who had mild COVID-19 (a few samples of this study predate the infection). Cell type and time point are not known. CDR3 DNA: TGCAGTGCTAGGGCGACAGGTTGGGAAACTGAAGCTTTCTTT. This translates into CSARATGWETEAFF.